This TCR beta chain was found in a study of T-cell memory formation after mild COVID-19. Study-level background: Largely donor-specific TCR clusters were found. The study, taken as a whole, reports: In second-wave clones peaking day 37, SARS-CoV-2 specificity remained unconfirmed. Cross-reactive memory seemingly joined, as some responding clones were found in pre-infection memory.

Only a few counts were recorded for this clonotype. Its antigen remains unknown. 5'RACE, which relied on constant-segment primers, yielded TCR alpha and TCR beta cDNA libraries carrying sample barcodes and UMIs. TCRdb fed the 5' RACE reads into MiXCR, producing one record per CDR3 protein. The data show a few hundred thousand distinct CDR3 sequences, around 17% seen once. V gave up 6 bases and J gave up 2 bases, with 13 bases separating them. CDR3 length: 14 amino acids. This TCR derives from a man between 18 and 29 years old who had mild COVID-19 (a few samples of this study predate the infection). Cell type and time point are not known. Specimen: PBMCs or a T cell subset sorted from them (not recorded which). The gene calls are TRBV12-3 or TRBV12-4 and TRBJ2-5, with D possibly being TRBD2 (7 bases). CDR3 coding DNA: TGTGCCAGCAGCCGCGGGGGCGGACAAGAGACCCAGTACTTC. Translating it yields CASSRGGGQETQYF.